This T cell receptor (beta chain) was sequenced during a study of regulatory T cells in long-lasting Graves disease. Study outcomes and limitations: Clonotypes that were public and shared totalled approximately 3,000 in persistent patients versus roughly 1,000 in new patients. Segments TRBV28, TRBJ1-2 and TRBJ2-5 showed preferential usage in persistent disease.

Researchers made TCR beta libraries by using iRepertoire HTBI primers and running Arm-PCR on CDR3 regions. TCRdb processed the multiplex PCR reads anew with MiXCR; each CDR3 protein has one entry. The sample contains some 560,000 distinct CDR3 sequences, more than 15% of which appear only once. Time point meaning: newly diagnosed GD, antithyroid drugs for less than 3 months. PBMC RNA served as the TCR library source. The CDR3 runs to 16 residues. From germline, CDR1 is SGHDT and CDR2 YYEEEE. Deletions cut 0 bases from V and 0 bases from J, with 12 bases between. This clonotype was detected ten times or more. The antigen is unknown. The sample also formed part of further work on T cells in Graves' hyperthyroidism and ophthalmopathy. Per that study: Graves' hyperthyroidism qualified as stable when ophthalmopathy did not progress within 18 months.

This receptor was obtained from a woman aged 40-65 years with Graves disease. The V and J genes are TRBV5-6 and TRBJ1-2; the D is unclear. This specimen consisted of peripheral blood mononuclear cells (PBMCs), obtained at new diagnosis, from a patient treated with antithyroid drugs. CDR3 sequence (DNA): TGTGCCAGCAGCTTGGGGGAACGGATAACTAACTATGGCTACACCTTC. This codes for CASSLGERITNYGYTF.